These 17 T cell receptor beta chains were all obtained from the same sample, sequenced in a study of T cells after yellow fever vaccination. TCRdb analysed the 5' RACE reads with MiXCR anew, one entry per CDR3 protein. The sample includes 200,000 to 300,000 distinct CDR3 sequences, 10% to 15% of them seen just once. The source material was CD4+ T cells sorted from PBMCs, sampled 45 days after the yellow fever booster vaccination. Receptors were obtained from a man under 40 who received the YFV17D yellow fever vaccine.

This clonotype was counted ten times or more. The chain has TRBV15 and TRBJ2-2; 7 bases are a match to TRBD1. This CDR3 spans 15 amino acids. The V and J ends lost 2 bases and 2 bases, in that order; junction bases with no gene match: 2. From germline, CDR1 is LNHNV and CDR2 YYDKDF (reference sequence). In nucleotides, the CDR3 is TGTGCCACCAGCAGACAGGGGGTTAACACCGGGGAGCTGTTTTTT. Translated, it gives CATSRQGVNTGELFF.

The J gene is TRBJ2-3, the V gene TRBV3-1, with TRBD2 as a possible D gene (6 bases). Looked up from germline, CDR1 is LGHDT and CDR2 is YNNKEL (reference sequence). The CDR3 consists of 16 residues. The V end lost 5 bases, the J end lost 2 bases, and 17 bases lay between the germline ends. CDR3 in DNA: TGTGCCAGCAGCTGGACGCTTGGCGGGAACACAGATACGCAGTATTTT. Protein product: CASSWTLGGNTDTQYF.

This chain connects TRBV5-4 to TRBJ2-2; TRBD1 is a possible D gene (6 bases). Trimming removed 2 bases from V and 7 bases from J, with 12 bases in between. CDR1 and CDR2 from the germline V gene are SGHNT and YYREEE (reference sequence). The CDR3 consists of 14 residues. The CDR3 nucleotides are TGTGCCAGCAGCTTAGGGGGAGAGGGCGGGGAGCTGTTTTTT. Its protein is CASSLGGEGGELFF.

There are many counts of this clonotype. This rearrangement joins TRBV7-3 to TRBJ2-3; no clear D. From germline, CDR1 is SGHTA and CDR2 FQGTGA. V gave up 1 base and J gave up 4 bases, with 12 bases separating them. The CDR3 consists of 15 residues. This CDR3 reads CASSLMSRVADTQYF. Here the CDR3 DNA reads TGTGCCAGCAGCTTAATGAGTAGGGTGGCAGATACGCAGTATTTT.

This chain joins TRBV28 and TRBJ2-1, with 9 bases aligning to TRBD1. Germline V lookup: CDR1 MDHEN, CDR2 SYDVKM. This CDR3 has 14 amino acids. V lost 6 bases, J lost 7 bases, and 7 bases stayed unmatched. The CDR3 sequence: CASRPQGATNEQFF. The CDR3 coding sequence is TGTGCCAGCAGACCACAGGGGGCGACGAATGAGCAGTTCTTC.

The chain carries TRBV7-3 and TRBJ2-3; 7 nucleotides align to TRBD2. This CDR3 is built from 17 residues. V dropped 7 bases and J dropped 2; count of bases not matched to a gene: 15. Germline V gene lookup returns CDR1 SGHTA and CDR2 FQGTGA. This CDR3 is CASIVPDRTRDTDTQYF. For the CDR3, the DNA is TGTGCCAGCATTGTCCCGGATCGGACTAGAGACACAGATACGCAGTATTTT.

The chain combines TRBV12-3 or TRBV12-4 with TRBJ2-2; a weak D match, TRBD2 (6 bases). V was pared by 3 bases and J by 3 bases, with 11 bases between. This CDR3 comprises 15 residues. CDR3 sequence reads: CASSLGGPDTGELFF. The CDR3 region has the DNA TGTGCCAGCAGTTTGGGGGGACCTGACACCGGGGAGCTGTTTTTT.

This clonotype appeared a few times. The chain carries TRBV7-2 and TRBJ2-5; 8 nucleotides match TRBD2. The CDR3 runs to 14 residues. The J segment lost 5 bases and the V segment lost 4 bases, leaving 6 bases of the junction unmatched. CDR1 is SGHTA and CDR2 is FQGNSA in the germline V gene. CDR3 bases: TGTGCCAGCAGCTCGGGACTAGGGGCGGAGACCCAGTACTTC. This encodes CASSSGLGAETQYF.

This clonotype was found many times. The chain couples TRBV7-9 to TRBJ1-4; 9 nucleotides agree with TRBD1. After removal of 0 bases from V and 8 bases from J, the junction contained 7 bases not matched to a gene. The germline V gene has CDR1 SEHNR and CDR2 FQNEAQ (reference sequence). CDR3 length: 16 amino acids. The DNA of the CDR3 is TGTGCCAGCAGCTTAGCCTTCGGGACAGGGACCGAAAAACTGTTTTTT. Translating gives CASSLAFGTGTEKLFF.

This clonotype appeared many times. The V call is TRBV5-1, the J call TRBJ2-5, with D possibly matching TRBD1 (7 bases). V was shortened by 4 bases and J by 2 bases, with 12 bases between the two germline ends. CDR3 size: 14 residues. The germline gives CDR1 SGHRS, CDR2 YFSETQ. CDR3 DNA sequence: TGCGCCAGCAGCCCCTCAGGGGGGCAAGAGACCCAGTACTTC. It specifies CASSPSGGQETQYF.

The chain employs TRBV7-2 and TRBJ2-7; 9 bases line up with TRBD1. V dropped 5 bases and J dropped 2; count of bases not matched to a gene: 7. The CDR3 sequence is 15 residues long. Germline V lookup: CDR1 SGHTA, CDR2 FQGNSA. CDR3 residues: CASSTAGTGPYEQYF. CDR3 DNA: TGTGCCAGCAGCACGGCGGGGACAGGGCCCTACGAGCAGTACTTC.

This clonotype was counted between two and nine times. As DNA, the CDR3 is TGTGCCAGCAGACACGAAGACGGATTCTACGAGCAGTACTTC. Protein: CASRHEDGFYEQYF. The chain couples TRBV6-1 to TRBJ2-7; no reliable D call. CDR3 length: 14 residues. From germline, CDR1 is MNHNS and CDR2 SASEGT. Trimming shortened V by 6 bases and J by 3 bases, and 15 bases separated the two germline ends.

This clonotype was seen only a few times. V and J are TRBV6-1 and TRBJ2-4, with 9 bases identical to TRBD1. Trimming cost V 11 bases and J 8 bases; bases outside gene matches: 13. The CDR3 is 14 amino acids. CDR1 is MNHNS and CDR2 is SASEGT in the germline V gene. Written as DNA, the CDR3 is TGTGCCGGACTATTAGGGACAGGGTTAGACATTCAGTACTTC. Residues: CAGLLGTGLDIQYF.

The genes are TRBV12-3 or TRBV12-4 and TRBJ2-3; unclear D gene. Between the trimmed V and J ends, which lost 6 bases and 1 base, there was a span of 17 bases. This CDR3 spans 16 amino acids. The CDR3 region has the DNA TGTGCCAGCAGCATACACGGTGGGCCCCGCACAGATACGCAGTATTTT. Its translation is CASSIHGGPRTDTQYF.

A note on this clonotype: The junction does not match germline at one end; this may be a read error. V gene TRBV7-7 combines with J gene TRBJ2-1, with D perhaps TRBD2 (6 bases). Per the germline V gene, CDR1 is SSHAT and CDR2 is FNYEAQ (reference sequence). This CDR3 is built from 14 residues. CDR3 amino acids: CASSRQGVGGEQFF. The CDR3 region has the DNA TGTGCTAGCAGCCGTCAAGGGGTGGGAGGTGAGCAGTTCTTC. The entire variable domain, with the rest obtained from reference TRBV7-7 and TRBJ2-1, is as follows: GAGVSQSPRYKVTKRGQDVTLRCDPISSHATLYWYQQALGQGPEFLTYFNYEAQPDKSGLPSDRFSAERPEGSISTLTIQRTEQRDSAMYRCASSRQGVGGEQFFGPGTRLTVL.

The table lists this clonotype with a few counts. The chain couples TRBV6-1 to TRBJ1-1; 9 bases fit TRBD1. The V gene's germline CDR1 is MNHNS and CDR2 SASEGT. V shed 5 bases and J 0 bases; nucleotides not matched to a gene: 4. There are 15 residues in the CDR3. CDR3 nucleotides: TGTGCCAGCAGTACAAGGGACAGGGTGAACACTGAAGCTTTCTTT. It codes for CASSTRDRVNTEAFF.

The chain joins TRBV5-6 to TRBJ1-4; D remains ambiguous. The germline V gene encodes CDR1 SGHDT and CDR2 YYEEEE. This CDR3 region has 14 residues. The V and J ends lost 2 bases and 9 bases respectively, with 14 bases between them. This CDR3 is CASSLAGVDKKLFF. CDR3 DNA: TGTGCCAGCAGCTTAGCCGGGGTGGATAAAAAACTGTTTTTT.